The clone carrying this T cell receptor (beta chain) came up a few times. This sample was included in a study of blood T cell repertoires in COVID-19. Produced via immunoSEQ multiplex PCR; TCRdb's table is partial and in-frame only. The repertoire includes about 180,000 clones, roughly three quarters of them detected once, and 14% sits in the top ten. The receptor's source is a man between 60 and 75 years old who had been exposed to COVID-19. The sequenced sample was PBMCs or T cells enriched from blood (not recorded which).

CDR3 region: CASSLASGSVGEQYF. CDR3 bases: TGTGCCAGCAGCTTAGCGTCCGGGAGTGTCGGCGAGCAGTACTTC. V gene TRBV11-2 combines with J gene TRBJ2-7, with D tentatively TRBD2 (6 bases). Germline V CDR1 and CDR2: SGHAT, FQNNGV. V lost 1 base and J lost 6, with 16 bases in between. There are 15 residues in the CDR3.